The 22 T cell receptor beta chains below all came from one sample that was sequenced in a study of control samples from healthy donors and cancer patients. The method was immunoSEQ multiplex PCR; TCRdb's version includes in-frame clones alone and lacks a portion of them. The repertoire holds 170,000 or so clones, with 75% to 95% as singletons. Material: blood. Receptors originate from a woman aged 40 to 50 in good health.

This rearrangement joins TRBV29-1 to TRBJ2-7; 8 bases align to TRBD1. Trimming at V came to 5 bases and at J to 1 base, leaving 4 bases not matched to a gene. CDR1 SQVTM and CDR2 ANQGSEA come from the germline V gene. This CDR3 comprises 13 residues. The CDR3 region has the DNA TGCAGCGTTCGGACAGGGCCGTCCTACGAGCAGTACTTC. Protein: CSVRTGPSYEQYF.

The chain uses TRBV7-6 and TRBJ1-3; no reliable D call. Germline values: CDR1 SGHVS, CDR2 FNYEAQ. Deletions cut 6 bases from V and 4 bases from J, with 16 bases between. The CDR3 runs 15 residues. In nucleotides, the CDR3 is TGTGCCAGCAGTCCCCGCCTGGGTGAAGGAAACACCATATATTTT. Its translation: CASSPRLGEGNTIYF.

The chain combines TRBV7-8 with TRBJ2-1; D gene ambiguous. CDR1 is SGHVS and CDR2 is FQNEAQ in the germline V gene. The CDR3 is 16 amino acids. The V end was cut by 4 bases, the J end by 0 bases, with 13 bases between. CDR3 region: CASSSRGSSSYNEQFF. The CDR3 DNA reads TGTGCCAGCAGCTCCCGCGGCTCGAGCTCCTACAATGAGCAGTTCTTC.

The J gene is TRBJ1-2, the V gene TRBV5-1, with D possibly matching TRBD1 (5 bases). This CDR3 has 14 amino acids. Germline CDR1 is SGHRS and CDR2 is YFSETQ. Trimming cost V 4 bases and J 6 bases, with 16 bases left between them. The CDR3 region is CASSRDDTGDGYTF. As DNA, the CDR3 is TGCGCCAGCAGCCGGGATGATACAGGAGATGGCTACACCTTC.

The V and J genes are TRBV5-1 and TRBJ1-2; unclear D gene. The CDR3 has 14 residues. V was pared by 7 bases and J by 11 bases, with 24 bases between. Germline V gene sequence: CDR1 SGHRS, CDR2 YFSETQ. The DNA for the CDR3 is TGCGCCAGCGGGTCCGGAGCGGGCGAGGCGGGGTACACCTTC. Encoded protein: CASGSGAGEAGYTF.

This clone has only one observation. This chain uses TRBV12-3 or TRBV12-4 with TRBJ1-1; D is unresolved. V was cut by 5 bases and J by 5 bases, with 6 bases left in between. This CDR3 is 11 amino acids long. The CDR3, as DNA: TGTGCCAGCAGTATCGGGACTGAAGCTTTCTTT. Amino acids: CASSIGTEAFF.

This chain's CDR3 is CASSEVPGQGEQYNEQFF. The CDR3 DNA sequence: TGTGCCAGCAGCGAAGTCCCGGGACAGGGGGAGCAATACAATGAGCAGTTCTTC. The chain couples TRBV21-1 to TRBJ2-1; TRBD1, the table's D call, was not compared with the DNA. TRBV21-1 is a listed pseudogene. The CDR3 length is 18 residues.

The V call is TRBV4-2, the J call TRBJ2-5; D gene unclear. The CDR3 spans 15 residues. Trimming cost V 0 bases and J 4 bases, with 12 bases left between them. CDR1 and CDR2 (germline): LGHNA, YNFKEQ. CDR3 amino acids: CASSQDLGWGETQYF. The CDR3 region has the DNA TGTGCCAGCAGCCAAGATCTCGGCTGGGGAGAGACCCAGTACTTC.

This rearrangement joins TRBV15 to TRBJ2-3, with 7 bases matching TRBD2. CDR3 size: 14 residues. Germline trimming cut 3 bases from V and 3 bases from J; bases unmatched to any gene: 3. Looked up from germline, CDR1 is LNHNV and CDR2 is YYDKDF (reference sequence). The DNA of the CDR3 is TGTGCCACCAGCAGCGGGGGGAGGACAGATACGCAGTATTTT. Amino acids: CATSSGGRTDTQYF.

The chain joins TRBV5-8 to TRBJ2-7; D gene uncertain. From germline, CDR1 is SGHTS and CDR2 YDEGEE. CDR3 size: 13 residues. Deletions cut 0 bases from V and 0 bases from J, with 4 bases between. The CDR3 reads CASSLDYSYEQYF. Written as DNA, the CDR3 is TGTGCCAGCAGCTTGGACTACTCCTACGAGCAGTACTTC.

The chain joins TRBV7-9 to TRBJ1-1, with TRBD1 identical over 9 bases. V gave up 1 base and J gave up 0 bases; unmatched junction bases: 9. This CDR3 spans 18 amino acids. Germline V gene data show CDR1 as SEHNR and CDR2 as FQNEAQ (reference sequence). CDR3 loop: CASSLGVTGGNMNTEAFF. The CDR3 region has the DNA TGTGCCAGCAGCTTAGGTGTGACAGGGGGAAACATGAACACTGAAGCTTTCTTT. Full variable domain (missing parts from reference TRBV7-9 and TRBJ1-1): DTGVSQNPRHKITKRGQNVTFRCDPISEHNRLYWYRQTLGQGPEFLTYFQNEAQLEKSRLLSDRFSAERPKGSFSTLEIQRTEQGDSAMYLCASSLGVTGGNMNTEAFFGQGTRLTVV.

The CDR3 loop reads CASSRTHNEQYF. The CDR3 coding sequence is TGTGCCAGCAGCCGTACCCACAACGAGCAGTACTTC. V is TRBV13 and J is TRBJ2-7; D is unclear. The CDR3 totals 12 residues. Between the trimmed V and J ends, which lost 5 bases and 5 bases, there was a span of 10 bases. Looked up from germline, CDR1 is PRHDT and CDR2 is FYEKMQ (reference sequence).

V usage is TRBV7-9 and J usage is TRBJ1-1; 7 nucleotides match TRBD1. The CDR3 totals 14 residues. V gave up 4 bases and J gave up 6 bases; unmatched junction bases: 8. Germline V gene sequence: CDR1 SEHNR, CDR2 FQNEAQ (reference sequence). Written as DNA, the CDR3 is TGTGCCAGCAGCTCATCGACAGGGTCGTCTGAAGCTTTCTTT. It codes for CASSSSTGSSEAFF.

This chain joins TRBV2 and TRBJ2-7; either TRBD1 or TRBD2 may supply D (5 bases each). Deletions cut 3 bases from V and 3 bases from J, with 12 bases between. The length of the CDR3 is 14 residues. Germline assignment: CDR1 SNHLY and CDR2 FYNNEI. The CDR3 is CASSDGTVGYEQYF. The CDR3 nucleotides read TGTGCCAGCAGTGATGGGACGGTCGGCTACGAGCAGTACTTC.

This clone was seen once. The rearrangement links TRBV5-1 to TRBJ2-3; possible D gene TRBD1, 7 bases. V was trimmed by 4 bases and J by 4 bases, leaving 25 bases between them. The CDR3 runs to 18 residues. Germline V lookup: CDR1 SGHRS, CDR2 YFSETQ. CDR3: CASSVGGGFPRIADTQYF. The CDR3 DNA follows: TGCGCCAGCAGCGTCGGAGGGGGCTTCCCGAGGATCGCAGATACGCAGTATTTT.

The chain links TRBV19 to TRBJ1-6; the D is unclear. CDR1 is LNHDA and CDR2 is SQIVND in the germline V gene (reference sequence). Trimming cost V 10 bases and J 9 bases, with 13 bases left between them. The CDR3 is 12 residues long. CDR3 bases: TGTGCCACTCAAACCTTCGGTTCACCCCTCCACTTT. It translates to CATQTFGSPLHF.

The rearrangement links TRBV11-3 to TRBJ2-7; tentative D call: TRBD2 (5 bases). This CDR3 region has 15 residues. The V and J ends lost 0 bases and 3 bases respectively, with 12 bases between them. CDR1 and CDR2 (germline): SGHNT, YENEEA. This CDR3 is CASSLDGLRGYEQYF. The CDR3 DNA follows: TGTGCCAGCAGCTTAGATGGCCTTCGGGGCTACGAGCAGTACTTC.

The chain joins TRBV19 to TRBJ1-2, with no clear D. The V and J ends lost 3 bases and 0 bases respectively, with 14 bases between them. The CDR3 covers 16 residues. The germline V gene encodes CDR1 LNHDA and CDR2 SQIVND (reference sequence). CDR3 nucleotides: TGTGCCAGTAGTATCCGGGGAACTGGGGCTAACTATGGCTACACCTTC. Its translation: CASSIRGTGANYGYTF. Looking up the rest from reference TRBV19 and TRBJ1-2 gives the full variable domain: DGGITQSPKYLFRKEGQNVTLSCEQNLNHDAMYWYRQDPGQGLRLIYYSQIVNDFQKGDIAEGYSVSREKKESFPLTVTSAQKNPTAFYLCASSIRGTGANYGYTFGSGTRLTVV.

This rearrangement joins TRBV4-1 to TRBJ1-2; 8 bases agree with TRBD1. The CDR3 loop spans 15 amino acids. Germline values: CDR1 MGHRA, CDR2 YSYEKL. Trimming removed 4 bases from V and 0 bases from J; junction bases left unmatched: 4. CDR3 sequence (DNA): TGCGCCAGCAGCCGGACAGGGACGGCTAACTATGGCTACACCTTC. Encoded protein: CASSRTGTANYGYTF.

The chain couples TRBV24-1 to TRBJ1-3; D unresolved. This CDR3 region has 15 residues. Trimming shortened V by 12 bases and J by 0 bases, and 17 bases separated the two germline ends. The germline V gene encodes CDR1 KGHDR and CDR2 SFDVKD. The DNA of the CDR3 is TGTGCCGGACCCTCCCGGACGTCCTCTGGAAACACCATATATTTT. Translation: CAGPSRTSSGNTIYF.

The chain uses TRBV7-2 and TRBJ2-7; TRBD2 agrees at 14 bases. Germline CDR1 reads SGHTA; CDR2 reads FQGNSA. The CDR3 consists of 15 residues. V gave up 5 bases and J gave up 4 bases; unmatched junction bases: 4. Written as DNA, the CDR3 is TGTGCCAGCAGCCCCGGGACTAGCGGGGGTTACGAGCAGTACTTC. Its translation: CASSPGTSGGYEQYF.

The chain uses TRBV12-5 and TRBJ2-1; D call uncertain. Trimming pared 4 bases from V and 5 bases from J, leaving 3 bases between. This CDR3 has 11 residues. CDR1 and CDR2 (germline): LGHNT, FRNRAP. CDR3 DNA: TGTGCTAGTGGTTATCACAATGAGCAGTTCTTC. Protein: CASGYHNEQFF.